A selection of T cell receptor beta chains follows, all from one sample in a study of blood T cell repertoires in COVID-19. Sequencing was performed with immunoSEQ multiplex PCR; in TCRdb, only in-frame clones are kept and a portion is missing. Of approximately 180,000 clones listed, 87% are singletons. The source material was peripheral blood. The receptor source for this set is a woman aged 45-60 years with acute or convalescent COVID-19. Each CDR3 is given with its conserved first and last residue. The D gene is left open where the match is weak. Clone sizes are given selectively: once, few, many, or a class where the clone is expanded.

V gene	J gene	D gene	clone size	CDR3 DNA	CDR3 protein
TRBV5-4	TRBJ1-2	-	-	TGTGCCAGCAGCTTACCGACAGGCCCCTATGGCTACACCTTC	CASSLPTGPYGYTF
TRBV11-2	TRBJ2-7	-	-	TGTGCCAGCTCCCCAGCGGTCTCCTACGAGCAGTACTTC	CASSPAVSYEQYF
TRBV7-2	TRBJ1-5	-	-	TGTGCCAGCAGCCCCATCTCAGGTCAGCCCCAGCATTTT	CASSPISGQPQHF
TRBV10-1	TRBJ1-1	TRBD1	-	TGCGCCAGCAGAGGGGAACGGACAGGGGGCGCGGACACTGAAGCTTTCTTT	CASRGERTGGADTEAFF
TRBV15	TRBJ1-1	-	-	TGTGCCACCAGCAGGGACATTACGTTTACAAGTGAAGCTTTCTTT	CATSRDITFTSEAFF
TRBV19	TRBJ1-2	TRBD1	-	TGTGCCAGTAGTGTACCACAGGGGACTCATGGCTACACCTTC	CASSVPQGTHGYTF
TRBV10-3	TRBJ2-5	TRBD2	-	TGTGCCATCAGTGAGGGGGGGGAGGCCCAGTACTTC	CAISEGGEAQYF
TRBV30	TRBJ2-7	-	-	TGTGCCTGGAGTCGGGATATGGGATACGAGCAGTACTTC	CAWSRDMGYEQYF
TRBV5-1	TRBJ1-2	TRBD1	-	TGCGCCAGCAGCTTGTCGGGACAGACCTATGGCTACACCTTC	CASSLSGQTYGYTF
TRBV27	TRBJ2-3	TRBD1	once	TGTGCCAGCAGTTTACATAGGACAGGGGGTGGCACAGATACGCAGTATTTT	CASSLHRTGGGTDTQYF
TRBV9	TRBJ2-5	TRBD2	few	TGTGCCAGCAGCCCCGGACTAGTCCAAGAGACCCAGTACTTC	CASSPGLVQETQYF
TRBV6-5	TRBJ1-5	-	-	TGTGCCAGCAGCCGGGGGGGGCAGCCCCAGCATTTT	CASSRGGQPQHF
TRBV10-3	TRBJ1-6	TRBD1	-	TGTGCCATCAGCCTGGGACAGGGTGGTTCACCCCTCCACTTT	CAISLGQGGSPLHF
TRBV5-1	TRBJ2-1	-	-	TGCGCCAGCAGCCCGGTCCCATCCTCCCACAATGAGCAGTTCTTC	CASSPVPSSHNEQFF
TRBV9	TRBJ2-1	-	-	TGTGCCAGCAGCGTAGCGGGAGTATACAATGAGCAGTTCTTC	CASSVAGVYNEQFF
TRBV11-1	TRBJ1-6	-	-	TGTGCCAGCAGCCAGACAGTTTATAATTCACCCCTCCACTTT	CASSQTVYNSPLHF
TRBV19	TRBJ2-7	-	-	TGTGCCACCTACGGGACAAACCCCTACGAGCAGTACTTC	CATYGTNPYEQYF
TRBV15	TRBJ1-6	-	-	TGTGCCACCAGCAGAGACAGTATTAATTCACCCCTCCACTTT	CATSRDSINSPLHF
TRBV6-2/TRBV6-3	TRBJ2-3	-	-	TGTGCCAGCAGTCCCCCCCGTTTCACAGATACGCAGTATTTT	CASSPPRFTDTQYF
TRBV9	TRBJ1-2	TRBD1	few	TGTGCCAGCAGCGTGGACAGGCCTAGGAGCGGTGGCTACACCTTC	CASSVDRPRSGGYTF
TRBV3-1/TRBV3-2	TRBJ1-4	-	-	TGTGCCAGCAGCCGAAGTCAGGACAGACTTAATGAAAAACTGTTTTTT	CASSRSQDRLNEKLFF
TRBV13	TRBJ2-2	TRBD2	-	TGTGCCAGCAGTCCCCTAGCGGGAGAAAACACCGGGGAGCTGTTTTTT	CASSPLAGENTGELFF
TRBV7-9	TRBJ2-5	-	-	TGTGCCAGCAGCTCGATGACTACCGGGAAAGAGACCCAGTACTTC	CASSSMTTGKETQYF
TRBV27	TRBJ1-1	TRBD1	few	TGTGCCAGCAGTCCCGGGACAGAATCGAACACTGAAGCTTTCTTT	CASSPGTESNTEAFF
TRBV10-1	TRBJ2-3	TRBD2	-	TGCGCCACCCAGCGGGGGCCAGATACGCAGTATTTT	CATQRGPDTQYF
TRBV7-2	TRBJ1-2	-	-	TGTGCCAGCAGCTTAGGTGTAGGAGACTCCTATGGCTACACCTTC	CASSLGVGDSYGYTF
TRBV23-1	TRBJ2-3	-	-	TGCGCCAGCAGTCATCGGTCTTTGGGGCCAATATGTAGCACAGATACGCAGTATTTT	CASSHRSLGPICSTDTQYF
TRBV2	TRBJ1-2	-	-	TGTGCCAGCAGTGAAACCAGGGAGGGCGGCTACACCTTC	CASSETREGGYTF
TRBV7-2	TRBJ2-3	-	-	TGTGCCACCAGGAGGTCGGGGGGCCGGGAAGATACGCAGTATTTT	CATRRSGGREDTQYF
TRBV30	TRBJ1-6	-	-	TGTGCCTGGAGGTCCGGGACTGGCGGTTCACCCCTCCACTTT	CAWRSGTGGSPLHF
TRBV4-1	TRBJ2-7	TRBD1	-	TGCGCCAGCAGCCAGGCCGGGACAGGGGGCTACGAGCAGTACTTC	CASSQAGTGGYEQYF
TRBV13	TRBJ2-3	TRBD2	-	TGTGCCAGCAGCTTAGGCCTAGCGGGGGGAAGCACAGATACGCAGTATTTT	CASSLGLAGGSTDTQYF
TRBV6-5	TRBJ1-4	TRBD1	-	TGTGCCAGCACATCAGGGGGTCGGAGGAAACTGTTTTTT	CASTSGGRRKLFF
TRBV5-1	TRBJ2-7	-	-	TGCGCCAGCAGCAAAGGACAGACCTACGAGCAGTACTTC	CASSKGQTYEQYF
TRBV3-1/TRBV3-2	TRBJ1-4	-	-	TGTGCCAGCAGCCCCACACCTTTTGAAAAACTGTTTTTT	CASSPTPFEKLFF
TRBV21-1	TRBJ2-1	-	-	TGTGCCAGCAGCAACCGGCTATTGGGGACAGCTGCCCTTGCGGTCTACAATGGGCAGTTCTTC	CASSNRLLGTAALAVYNGQFF
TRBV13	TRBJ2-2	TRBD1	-	TGTGCCAGCAGCTTAGGCCGACAGGGGTACACCGGGGAGCTGTTTTTT	CASSLGRQGYTGELFF
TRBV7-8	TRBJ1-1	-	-	TGTGCCAGCCACGAATTTTTTCCCGGCACTGAAGCTTTCTTT	CASHEFFPGTEAFF
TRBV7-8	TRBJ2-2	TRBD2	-	TGTGCCAGCAGCATTAATATAGCGGGAGCTGTCGGGGAGCTGTTTTTT	CASSINIAGAVGELFF
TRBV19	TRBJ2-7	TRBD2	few	TGTGCCAGTAGTGCCATGACGGGAGGGTCTAGGTACGAGCAGTACTTC	CASSAMTGGSRYEQYF